This TCR beta chain was profiled in a study of persistence of HIV-infected CD4 T cells. General study points: TCR oligoclonality correlated with proviral oligoclonality in the same sorted populations. Degenerate expanded CDR3beta sequences were enriched among CMV- and Gag-responding cells.

The stimulus was lysate of CMV-infected fibroblasts, about 10 ug/mL. Sorted nonresponding memory CD4+ T cells were CD40L-negative, CD69-negative, CD45RO-high. PBMCs were depleted of CD8+ T cells before stimulation. A roughly 20-hour stimulation of CD8-depleted PBMCs used anti-CD28/CD49d costimulation, CD40-blocking antibody and enfuvirtide. This clone was found once. Its antigen is currently unknown. This was the immunoSEQ version 4 assay in survey mode. This table comes from immunoSEQ multiplex PCR, and its TCRdb copy is limited to in-frame clones, with some not included. The sample shows roughly 41,000 clones, 80% of them seen only once. This receptor was identified in an adult man with HIV who was CMV-seropositive. Sequencing was performed on CD4+ T cells sorted from PBMCs after roughly 18-hour stimulation, taken from a patient who received antiretroviral therapy.

CDR3 loop: CASSSQPGQGGYEQYF. The DNA for the CDR3 is TGCGCCAGCAGCTCCCAACCCGGACAGGGAGGGTACGAGCAGTACTTC. The rearrangement links TRBV5-1 to TRBJ2-7; D possibly corresponds to TRBD1 (8 bases). Per the germline V gene, CDR1 is SGHRS and CDR2 is YFSETQ. This CDR3 is 16 amino acids long. V was trimmed by 3 bases and J by 4 bases, leaving 20 bases between them.